These 15 T cell receptor beta chains share one sample of origin, sequenced in a study of breast tumors, draining lymph nodes, adjacent tissues (dated by TCRdb to 2016 to 2017). The axillary draining lymph nodes of breast cancer patients were the source of the lymph node samples. The library was made by multiplex PCR. Sequencing instrument: Illumina HiSeq 2000. TCRdb ran its own pipeline on the public reads, namely fastp trimming at Q25 and MiXCR clone calling, and kept in-frame beta chains. Rows merge per CDR3 protein into single entries with the most common DNA and genes. In all, the sample holds approximately 130,000 distinct CDR3 sequences, and 21% of those were seen once. Of the sample, 2% to 2.5% falls within the top ten clones. Sequencing used axillary lymph node tissue. The receptors here all came from a female donor with breast cancer. Some clones in this sample may be carry-over from other donors' samples.

The J gene is TRBJ2-3, the V gene TRBV18, with D perhaps being TRBD1 or TRBD2 (5 bases each). Germline-derived CDR1 and CDR2 are KGHSH and LQKENI. V lost 4 bases to trimming and J lost 6 bases, with 26 bases between them. CDR3 size: 18 residues. CDR3 region: CASSLLARDVLFEDTQYF. In DNA form, the CDR3 reads TGTGCCAGCTCACTTCTTGCCCGGGACGTGTTATTTGAGGATACGCAGTATTTT. The full variable domain, completed using reference TRBV18 and TRBJ2-3, is NAGVMQNPRHLVRRRGQEARLRCSPMKGHSHVYWYRQLPEEGLKFMVYLQKENIIDESGMPKERFSAEFPKEGPSILRIQQVVRGDSAAYFCASSLLARDVLFEDTQYFGPGTRLTVL.

The chain couples TRBV4-1 to TRBJ2-1, with 10 bases that match TRBD2. This CDR3 contains 16 residues. CDR1 and CDR2 from the germline V gene are MGHRA and YSYEKL. V lost 1 base to trimming and J lost 9 bases; unmatched junction nucleotides: 9. The CDR3 sequence: CASSQGVLAGEREQFF. The DNA for the CDR3 is TGCGCCAGCAGCCAAGGGGTCCTAGCGGGAGAACGTGAGCAGTTCTTC.

The table lists this clonotype with many counts. V is TRBV6-6 and J is TRBJ2-2; 9 bases align to TRBD1. The junction had 7 bases not matched to a gene; V was cut back by 5 bases and J by 6 bases. The germline gives CDR1 MNHNY, CDR2 SVGAGI (reference sequence). CDR3 length: 15 amino acids. The CDR3 DNA is TGTGCCAGCAGTACGCCCGGACAGGGGCCCGGGGAGCTGTTTTTT. Its protein is CASSTPGQGPGELFF.

This clonotype was detected ten times or more. The chain carries TRBV7-9 and TRBJ1-2; a weak D match, TRBD1 (5 bases). CDR1 is SEHNR, CDR2 FQNEAQ, per germline (reference sequence). The CDR3 is made up of 18 amino acids. V was pared by 5 bases and J by 1 base, with 23 bases between. The DNA for the CDR3 is TGTGCCAGCAGCCCTTTAGTAGTCCGGCAGGGCAATAACTATGGCTACACCTTC. This encodes CASSPLVVRQGNNYGYTF.

The chain joins TRBV28 to TRBJ2-6, with TRBD2 matching over 12 bases. The trim removed 5 bases at V and 0 bases at J, leaving 8 bases unmatched. Germline loops: CDR1 MDHEN, CDR2 SYDVKM. The CDR3 contains 19 residues. Written as DNA, the CDR3 is TGTGCCAGCAGTGAGTACGGACTAGCGGGGTCCTCTGGGGCCAACGTCCTGACTTTC. This sequence encodes CASSEYGLAGSSGANVLTF.

This clonotype appeared many times. The chain links TRBV13 to TRBJ2-7; D may correspond to TRBD1 or TRBD2 (5 bases each). The germline V gene encodes CDR1 PRHDT and CDR2 FYEKMQ (reference sequence). Trimming removed 4 bases at V and 1 base at J, with 11 bases between. The CDR3 sequence is 14 residues long. CDR3 loop: CASSSGRWSYEQYF. In DNA form, the CDR3 reads TGTGCCAGCAGCTCGGGACGCTGGTCCTACGAGCAGTACTTC. Filled out from reference TRBV13 and TRBJ2-7, the complete variable domain reads AAGVIQSPRHLIKEKRETATLKCYPIPRHDTVYWYQQGPGQDPQFLISFYEKMQSDKGSIPDRFSAQQFSDYHSELNMSSLELGDSALYFCASSSGRWSYEQYFGPGTRLTVT.

In regard to this clonotype: It may be a read error: a sequence one base away is much more abundant. The chain employs TRBV6-1 and TRBJ1-5; no clear D gene. The germline gives CDR1 MNHNS, CDR2 SASEGT. This CDR3 is built from 14 residues. Trimming cost V 4 bases and J 9 bases, with 16 bases left between them. The DNA of the CDR3 is TGTGCCAGCAGTGCGAGACGGGGAGGAATGCCCCAGCATTTT. It translates to CASSARRGGMPQHF.

Ten or more counts support this clonotype. V is TRBV9 and J is TRBJ1-3; no firm D call. Germline V CDR1 and CDR2: SGDLS, YYNGEE. Trimming took 3 bases from V and 1 from J, leaving 8 bases between them. The CDR3 is 14 residues long. Here the CDR3 DNA reads TGTGCCAGCAGCGCCGGGAGTTCTGGAAACACCATATATTTT. Protein product: CASSAGSSGNTIYF.

The chain recombines TRBV19 with TRBJ2-4; D remains unclear. CDR3 size: 12 residues. Trimming removed 3 bases from V and 7 bases from J, with 7 bases in between. Germline V gene sequence: CDR1 LNHDA, CDR2 SQIVND (reference sequence). CDR3 amino acids: CASSIPRNIQYF. The CDR3 nucleotides are TGTGCCAGTAGTATCCCGAGGAACATTCAGTACTTC.

This clonotype was counted many times. The CDR3 sequence is CASSVGLAGADTQYF. CDR3 DNA: TGTGCCAGCAGCGTAGGGCTAGCGGGAGCAGATACGCAGTATTTT. This chain connects TRBV9 to TRBJ2-3, with 10 bases fitting TRBD2. The CDR3 contains 15 residues. V was clipped by 0 bases and J by 4 bases; unmatched bases: 2. From germline, CDR1 is SGDLS and CDR2 YYNGEE.

Ten or more counts support this clonotype. The chain is built from TRBV6-1 and TRBJ2-5, with unresolved D. Germline V CDR1 and CDR2: MNHNS, SASEGT. The CDR3 sequence is 10 residues long. V lost 5 bases, J lost 5 bases, and 3 bases lay in between. The DNA of the CDR3 is TGTGCCAGCAGTCGGGAGACCCAGTACTTC. Residues: CASSRETQYF.

With regard to this clonotype: A clone one base away is much larger, so this may be a read error. The missing conserved phenylalanine or tryptophan at the end of this CDR3 makes a read error likely. The CDR3 DNA sequence: TGTGCCAGCAGTTCAGGGCTTCAGCCCCAGCATCTT. It is translated as CASSSGLQPQHL. V gene TRBV2 combines with J gene TRBJ1-5; D may be TRBD1 (5 bases). Germline V CDR1 and CDR2: SNHLY, FYNNEI. This CDR3 has 12 residues. V lost 5 bases and J 6 bases, leaving 8 bases between the germline ends.

This clonotype was counted many times. V usage is TRBV7-6 and J usage is TRBJ2-5; a weak D match, TRBD1 (6 bases). The CDR3 has 15 residues. The germline CDR1 and CDR2 sequences are SGHVS and FNYEAQ. The V end lost 3 bases, the J end lost 0 bases, and 11 bases lay between the germline ends. CDR3 bases: TGTGCCAGCAGCTTGGCGAGGGGGTACCAAGAGACCCAGTACTTC. It specifies CASSLARGYQETQYF.

This clonotype was seen at least ten times. This chain joins TRBV20-1 and TRBJ1-3; D uncertain. Trimming removed 3 bases at V and 5 bases at J, with 17 bases between. Germline V CDR1 and CDR2: DFQATT, SNEGSKA (reference sequence). The CDR3 totals 15 residues. CDR3 residues: CSARSPEELRNTIYF. In nucleotides, the CDR3 is TGCAGTGCTAGGTCTCCGGAAGAGCTTAGAAACACCATATATTTT.

This clonotype was recorded many times. The V call is TRBV6-6, the J call TRBJ2-3; D possibly corresponds to TRBD1 (6 bases). V lost 10 bases, J lost 0 bases, and 11 bases lay in between. Germline CDR1 and CDR2: MNHNY and SVGAGI (reference sequence). There are 13 residues in the CDR3. The CDR3 loop reads CATRDTSTDTQYF. The CDR3 DNA sequence: TGTGCCACCCGGGACACTAGCACAGATACGCAGTATTTT.